This TCR beta chain was found in a study of cytomegalovirus exposure and HLA in healthy donors. As for the study in general: Of the donors genotyped, 300 to 500 in all, about 82% fell in the Caucasian-associated ancestry cluster. Whole-study results and caveats: There were reportedly fewer N-insertions in an Asian-associated ancestry cluster than the roughly 700-donor mean, in a later analysis. Most TCR sequences were uncommon, yet certain public TCRs appeared in many donors. The study had only CMV serostatus as immune exposure information.

The primer mix had 60 Vbeta and 13 Jbeta primers. Profiled with immunoSEQ multiplex PCR; TCRdb holds only in-frame clones, not every one. The profile shows over 90,000 clones, approximately 87% of them singletons. Regarding this clone: Its matching antigen is unknown.

The sequencing sample was made of PBMCs. The receptor comes from a middle-aged man in good health and CMV-seronegative.

The CDR3 nucleotides read TGTGCCAGCAGCCCCGGGGGGTCTATGAGCACAGATACGCAGTATTTT. This codes for CASSPGGSMSTDTQYF. The V and J genes are TRBV5-4 and TRBJ2-3, with 7 bases identical to TRBD2. J lost 0 bases, V lost 4 bases, and 8 bases had no gene match. This CDR3 comprises 16 residues. Germline V gene sequence: CDR1 SGHNT, CDR2 YYREEE (reference sequence).